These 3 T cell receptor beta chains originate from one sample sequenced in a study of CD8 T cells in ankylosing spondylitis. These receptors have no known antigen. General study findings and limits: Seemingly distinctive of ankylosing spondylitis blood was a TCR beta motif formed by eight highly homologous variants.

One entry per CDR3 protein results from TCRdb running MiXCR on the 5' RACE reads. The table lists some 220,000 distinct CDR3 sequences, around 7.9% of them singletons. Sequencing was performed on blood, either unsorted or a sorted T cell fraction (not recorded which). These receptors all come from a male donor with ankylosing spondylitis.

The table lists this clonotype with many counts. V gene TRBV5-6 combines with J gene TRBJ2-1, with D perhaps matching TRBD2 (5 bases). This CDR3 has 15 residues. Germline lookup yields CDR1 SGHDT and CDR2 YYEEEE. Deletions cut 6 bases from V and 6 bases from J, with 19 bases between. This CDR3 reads CASTLDFAFGNEQFF. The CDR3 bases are TGTGCCAGCACCCTGGACTTCGCCTTCGGCAATGAGCAGTTCTTC.

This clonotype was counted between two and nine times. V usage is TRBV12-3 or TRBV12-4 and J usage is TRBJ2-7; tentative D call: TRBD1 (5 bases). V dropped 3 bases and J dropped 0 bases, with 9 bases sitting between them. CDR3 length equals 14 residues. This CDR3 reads CASSLTASSYEQYF. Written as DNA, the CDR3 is TGTGCCAGCAGTTTGACAGCGAGCTCCTACGAGCAGTACTTC.

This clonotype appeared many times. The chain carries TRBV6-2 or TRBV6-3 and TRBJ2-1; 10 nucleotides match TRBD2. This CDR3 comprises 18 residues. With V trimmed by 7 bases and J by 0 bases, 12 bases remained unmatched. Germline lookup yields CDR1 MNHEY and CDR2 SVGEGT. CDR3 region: CASTPEGAGGPSYNEQFF. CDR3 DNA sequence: TGTGCCAGCACCCCGGAGGGAGCGGGAGGGCCCTCCTACAATGAGCAGTTCTTC.